One and the same sample provided the 6 T cell receptor beta chains below, sequenced in a study of brain T cells in children with intractable seizures. Stated time point: blood from clinic visit 5 months post-surgery; TSC patient then seizure free. Assay: immunoSEQ multiplex PCR; the TCRdb copy retains only in-frame clones and omits some. The profile shows around 340,000 clones, about 93% of them singletons. Sequences were derived from peripheral blood, sampled around 5 months after surgery. These receptors were taken from a boy younger than two with tuberous sclerosis and intractable seizures.

V gene TRBV12-3 or TRBV12-4 combines with J gene TRBJ2-3; D call uncertain. CDR3 length: 12 residues. Trimming took 7 bases from V and 11 from J, leaving 16 bases between them. This CDR3 is CASNLLGDGQYF. Here the CDR3 DNA reads TGTGCCAGCAACCTTCTGGGCGATGGGCAGTATTTT.

The chain has TRBV6-5 and TRBJ1-1; TRBD1 matches at 9 bases. The germline V gene encodes CDR1 MNHEY and CDR2 SVGAGI. This CDR3 is 13 amino acids long. V lost 5 bases, J lost 8 bases, and 6 bases stayed unmatched. The CDR3 DNA follows: TGTGCCAGCAGTCTCGGGGGGACAGGGGAAGCTTTCTTT. It translates to CASSLGGTGEAFF.

This clone was counted a single time. This chain uses TRBV30 with TRBJ2-7; tentatively, D is TRBD2 (6 bases). In germline, CDR1 is GTSNPN, CDR2 SVGIG (reference sequence). The CDR3 is 14 residues long. V lost 0 bases to trimming and J lost 1 base, with 10 bases between them. The DNA of the CDR3 is TGTGCCTGGAGTGTGGTGGAGGGATCCTACGAGCAGTACTTC. The encoded protein is CAWSVVEGSYEQYF.

The chain has TRBV2 and TRBJ2-7, with 8 positions matching TRBD1. The CDR3 spans 14 residues. The V gene end was trimmed by 6 bases and the J gene end by 6 bases; junction bases not matched to a gene: 10. In germline, CDR1 is SNHLY, CDR2 FYNNEI. The CDR3 spells CASRETGAQGEQYF. The DNA for the CDR3 is TGTGCCAGCAGGGAGACAGGGGCTCAGGGCGAGCAGTACTTC.

V is TRBV29-1 and J is TRBJ2-3; 7 positions agree with TRBD1. Germline V gives CDR1 SQVTM, CDR2 ANQGSEA. The CDR3 sequence is 13 residues long. With 3 bases clipped from V and 4 bases from J, the junction kept 4 bases outside the gene matches. CDR3 residues: CSVEKQGSDTQYF. The CDR3 bases are TGCAGCGTTGAGAAACAGGGGTCAGATACGCAGTATTTT.

CDR3 DNA: TGTGCCAGTAGTAACCCGGGCTACGAGCAGTACTTC. Its protein product is CASSNPGYEQYF. The chain is built from TRBV19 and TRBJ2-7, with D unclear. There are 12 residues in the CDR3. Trimming left V 4 bases short and J 3 bases short, with 7 bases between. The germline V gene has CDR1 LNHDA and CDR2 SQIVND (reference sequence).